These 25 T cell receptor beta chains came from one sample sequenced in a study of Ad26.COV2.S vaccination and SARS-CoV-2 variants (dated by TCRdb to about 2021). In light of the paper, this sample's treatment or condition label describes: 15 to 20 received Ad26.COV2.S at low or high dose, single or two shots; 5 received placebo; per-sample allocation not given. Repertoires of vaccine and placebo recipients were sequenced from samples collected on day 63 after the first injection. The method was the immunoSEQ multiplex PCR assay. Here the immuneACCESS table is served through TCRdb, limited to in-frame sequences with V and J called. Missing clones are a known gap in these copies; in checked studies unresolved V genes cover under half, and the rest lacks a known reason. The table for this sample lists approximately 450,000 clones; 80% to 95% of them were counted only once. 10% to 15% of the sample is held by the ten biggest clonotypes.

The sample consisted of peripheral blood, taken in a trial of Ad26.COV2.S vaccine versus placebo. These receptors all come from a person aged 18-60 years who received the Ad26.COV2.S COVID-19 vaccine or a placebo.

The chain employs TRBV3-1 (or the pseudogene TRBV3-2) and TRBJ1-4; D possibly corresponds to TRBD1 (5 bases). The CDR3 has 13 amino acids. Trimming left V 4 bases short and J 8 bases short, with 11 bases between. Germline-derived CDR1 and CDR2 are LGHDT and YNNKEL (reference sequence). CDR3: CASSPTPGEKLFF. DNA for the CDR3: TGTGCCAGCAGCCCAACGCCAGGGGAAAAACTGTTTTTT.

CDR3 coding DNA: TGCGCCAGCAGCCAAGAGTGGGCAGGGGAACAGCCCCAGCATTTT. Residues: CASSQEWAGEQPQHF. V and J are TRBV4-3 and TRBJ1-5; possible D gene TRBD1, 6 bases. Per germline, CDR1 LGHNA and CDR2 YSLEER. The V end was cut by 0 bases, the J end by 7 bases, with 13 bases between. The CDR3 contains 15 residues.

The V and J genes are TRBV7-2 and TRBJ2-7, with D perhaps matching TRBD1 or TRBD2 (5 bases each). Germline V gene data show CDR1 as SGHTA and CDR2 as FQGNSA. V shed 3 bases and J shed 2 bases, with 14 bases lying between them. This CDR3 comprises 15 residues. For the CDR3, the DNA is TGTGCCAGCAGCTTCGGGGCGCTTAGGGCCTACGAGCAGTACTTC. Amino acids: CASSFGALRAYEQYF. The full variable domain, completed using reference TRBV7-2 and TRBJ2-7, is GAGVSQSPSNKVTEKGKDVELRCDPISGHTALYWYRQSLGQGLEFLIYFQGNSAPDKSGLPSDRFSAERTGGSVSTLTIQRTQQEDSAVYLCASSFGALRAYEQYFGPGTRLTVT.

The chain uses TRBV7-6 and TRBJ1-1; 7 bases align to TRBD1. Germline values: CDR1 SGHVS, CDR2 FNYEAQ. The CDR3 contains 13 residues. J lost 4 bases, V lost 5 bases, and 4 bases had no gene match. The CDR3 is CASSLTGSTEAFF. The DNA for the CDR3 is TGTGCCAGCAGCCTGACAGGGAGCACTGAAGCTTTCTTT.

This chain links TRBV7-8 with TRBJ2-2; 12 bases map to TRBD1. V was pared by 5 bases and J by 4 bases, with 11 bases of the junction left unmatched. The CDR3 length is 18 residues. The germline V gene encodes CDR1 SGHVS and CDR2 FQNEAQ. Here the CDR3 reads CASSLTRGTGGGTGELFF. For the CDR3, the DNA is TGTGCCAGCAGCCTAACTCGGGGGACAGGGGGCGGCACCGGGGAGCTGTTTTTT.

The rearrangement uses TRBV29-1 and TRBJ2-3; 9 bases match TRBD2. Germline V gene data show CDR1 as SQVTM and CDR2 as ANQGSEA. Unmatched junction bases numbered 5, after V lost 3 bases and J lost 4 bases. CDR3 length: 14 amino acids. This CDR3 reads CSVETSGTADTQYF. The CDR3 coding sequence is TGCAGCGTTGAGACTAGCGGTACGGCAGATACGCAGTATTTT.

This clone was seen once. Written as DNA, the CDR3 is TGTGCCAGCAGCGCTAACAGGGTTGAAAAACTGTTTTTT. Its protein product is CASSANRVEKLFF. This chain joins TRBV5-6 and TRBJ1-4; a possible D gene is TRBD1 (6 bases). The CDR3 consists of 13 residues. Trimming shortened V by 4 bases and J by 7 bases, and 11 bases separated the two germline ends. Germline CDR1 SGHDT, CDR2 YYEEEE.

This clone was recorded once. The chain's CDR3 is CSAEKREQYF. The CDR3 DNA follows: TGCAGTGCCGAGAAAAGGGAGCAGTACTTC. The chain couples TRBV20-1 to TRBJ2-7; D unclear. Per germline, CDR1 DFQATT and CDR2 SNEGSKA (reference sequence). This CDR3 has 10 amino acids. Trimming left V 6 bases short and J 7 bases short, with 10 bases between.

This clone was recorded once. The chain is built from TRBV5-4 and TRBJ2-1; D call uncertain. V gave up 0 bases and J gave up 6 bases, with 10 bases separating them. This CDR3 contains 14 residues. Germline V gene data show CDR1 as SGHNT and CDR2 as YYREEE (reference sequence). The CDR3 coding sequence is TGTGCCAGCAGCTTGGGGATAGGCAGCAATGAGCAGTTCTTC. Its protein product is CASSLGIGSNEQFF.

This clone has a single count. CDR3 in DNA: TGTGCCAGCACCACGCCGGGACAGGTAACATTCAATGAGCAGTTCTTC. Translating gives CASTTPGQVTFNEQFF. This sequence joins TRBV7-2 and TRBJ2-1; 8 bases match TRBD1. The CDR3 covers 16 residues. The germline V gene has CDR1 SGHTA and CDR2 FQGNSA. V lost 7 bases, J lost 6 bases, and 14 bases stayed unmatched.

The chain has TRBV25-1 and TRBJ1-1; D gene uncertain. The CDR3 extends over 14 amino acids. The germline V gene encodes CDR1 MGHDK and CDR2 SYGVNS. V was trimmed by 3 bases and J by 0 bases, leaving 8 bases between them. In nucleotides, the CDR3 is TGTGCCAGCAGTGAGGCGGGAATGAACACTGAAGCTTTCTTT. It is translated as CASSEAGMNTEAFF.

The chain joins TRBV6-6 to TRBJ1-1; 7 positions match TRBD1. The CDR3 sequence is 13 residues long. Germline CDR1 and CDR2: MNHNY and SVGAGI (reference sequence). V gave up 6 bases and J gave up 6 bases; unmatched junction bases: 7. The CDR3 nucleotides read TGTGCCAGCAGGGCAGGGGGTTTGGCTGAAGCTTTCTTT. Protein: CASRAGGLAEAFF.

The chain is built from TRBV11-2 and TRBJ1-2; D possibly corresponds to TRBD1 (5 bases). CDR3 size: 15 residues. Germline V lookup: CDR1 SGHAT, CDR2 FQNNGV. V gave up 5 bases and J gave up 3 bases, with 16 bases separating them. The CDR3 region is CASSKGAPEDYGYTF. CDR3 nucleotide sequence: TGTGCCAGCAGCAAAGGGGCACCGGAGGACTATGGCTACACCTTC.

The V call is TRBV11-2, the J call TRBJ2-7; D is possibly TRBD2 (6 bases). Germline loops: CDR1 SGHAT, CDR2 FQNNGV. The CDR3 has 15 residues. V was shortened by 5 bases and J by 4 bases, with 18 bases between the two germline ends. The CDR3 here is CASSTFTGAAYEQYF. Here the CDR3 DNA reads TGTGCCAGCAGCACCTTTACGGGAGCAGCTTACGAGCAGTACTTC.

This chain joins TRBV7-3 and TRBJ2-3, with 12 bases identical to TRBD2. This CDR3 region has 15 residues. The V and J ends lost 8 bases and 0 bases, in that order; junction bases with no gene match: 3. Germline V CDR1 and CDR2: SGHTA, FQGTGA. As DNA, the CDR3 is TGTGCCAGCGCCGGACTAGCGGGGAGCACAGATACGCAGTATTTT. It specifies CASAGLAGSTDTQYF. Complete variable domain (other parts from reference TRBV7-3 and TRBJ2-3): GAGVSQTPSNKVTEKGKYVELRCDPISGHTALYWYRQSLGQGPEFLIYFQGTGAADDSGLPNDRFFAVRPEGSVSTLKIQRTERGDSAVYLCASAGLAGSTDTQYFGPGTRLTVL.

The chain has TRBV11-2 and TRBJ1-6, with a tentative D call TRBD1 (5 bases). This CDR3 comprises 14 residues. Trimming pared 3 bases from V and 7 bases from J, leaving 10 bases between. Per germline, CDR1 SGHAT and CDR2 FQNNGV. For the CDR3, the DNA is TGTGCCAGCAGCTTTCAAGGGGTCAATTCACCCCTCCACTTT. Translating gives CASSFQGVNSPLHF.

V gene TRBV7-9 combines with J gene TRBJ2-7; D might be TRBD1 (6 bases). V shed 3 bases and J shed 1 base, with 13 bases lying between them. Germline values: CDR1 SEHNR, CDR2 FQNEAQ (reference sequence). This CDR3 is built from 15 residues. The CDR3 is CASSFGRGPSYEQYF. The CDR3 DNA follows: TGTGCCAGCAGCTTCGGCAGGGGCCCTTCCTACGAGCAGTACTTC.

V usage is TRBV6-2 or TRBV6-3 and J usage is TRBJ2-7, with 8 bases lining up with TRBD2. The CDR3 has 16 amino acids. Trimming cost V 2 bases and J 1 base; bases outside gene matches: 7. Germline CDR1 and CDR2: MNHEY and SVGEGT. CDR3 nucleotide sequence: TGTGCCAGCAGTTACACCTACTTAGCGGGATCCTACGAGCAGTACTTC. The encoded protein is CASSYTYLAGSYEQYF.

The rearrangement joins TRBV6-5 to TRBJ2-7; 7 nucleotides line up with TRBD1. The germline V gene has CDR1 MNHEY and CDR2 SVGAGI. This CDR3 contains 14 residues. Trimming removed 6 bases from V and 7 bases from J; junction bases left unmatched: 12. CDR3 residues: CASSHVEGAWEQYF. CDR3 coding DNA: TGTGCCAGCAGCCACGTCGAGGGGGCTTGGGAGCAGTACTTC.

This chain links TRBV19 with TRBJ2-6, with no clear D. The CDR3 totals 17 residues. The germline gives CDR1 LNHDA, CDR2 SQIVND (reference sequence). Trimming removed 5 bases from V and 0 bases from J, with 14 bases in between. The CDR3 sequence is CASSSNRANSGANVLTF. DNA for the CDR3: TGTGCCAGTAGTTCAAACAGAGCAAACTCTGGGGCCAACGTCCTGACTTTC.

The chain couples TRBV3-1 (or the pseudogene TRBV3-2) to TRBJ2-1; 7 nucleotides match TRBD2. Germline CDR1 reads LGHDT; CDR2 reads YNNKEL (reference sequence). V lost 4 bases to trimming and J lost 3 bases; unmatched junction nucleotides: 3. This CDR3 is 14 amino acids long. The CDR3 DNA reads as TGTGCCAGCAGCCCTAGCGGAAACTACAATGAGCAGTTCTTC. As protein: CASSPSGNYNEQFF.

V is TRBV5-6 and J is TRBJ2-1; 7 nucleotides match TRBD2. The V segment lost 6 bases and the J segment 7 bases; nucleotides outside the gene matches: 10. The CDR3 sequence is 14 residues long. From germline, CDR1 is SGHDT and CDR2 YYEEEE. DNA for the CDR3: TGTGCCAGCAAGTTAGCGGGCCCCGGGAATGAGCAGTTCTTC. Translation gives CASKLAGPGNEQFF. Filled out from reference TRBV5-6 and TRBJ2-1, the complete variable domain reads DAGVTQSPTHLIKTRGQQVTLRCSPKSGHDTVSWYQQALGQGPQFIFQYYEEEERQRGNFPDRFSGHQFPNYSSELNVNALLLGDSALYLCASKLAGPGNEQFFGPGTRLTVL.

This chain uses TRBV7-9 with TRBJ2-7, with 11 bases lining up with TRBD2. This CDR3 comprises 16 residues. Unmatched junction bases numbered 2, after V lost 0 bases and J lost 1 base. Germline V lookup: CDR1 SEHNR, CDR2 FQNEAQ (reference sequence). The CDR3 DNA reads as TGTGCCAGCAGCTTAGCCGGGACTAGCGGTTCCTACGAGCAGTACTTC. Its protein is CASSLAGTSGSYEQYF.

This chain uses TRBV7-2 with TRBJ2-1; 8 nucleotides line up with TRBD2. The trim removed 5 bases at V and 5 bases at J, leaving 5 bases unmatched. The CDR3 extends over 14 amino acids. Per germline, CDR1 SGHTA and CDR2 FQGNSA. CDR3 protein: CASSGHSGNNEQFF. The CDR3 region has the DNA TGTGCCAGCAGCGGGCATAGCGGGAACAATGAGCAGTTCTTC.

This clone has a single count. The CDR3 bases are TGTGCCAGCAAGGGCAACACTGAAGCTTTCTTT. Translation gives CASKGNTEAFF. This sequence joins TRBV28 and TRBJ1-1, with D uncertain. V was clipped by 7 bases and J by 2 bases, with 5 bases between them. The CDR3 is 11 residues long. CDR1 is MDHEN, CDR2 SYDVKM, per germline.